Described below is a single T cell receptor beta chain sequence and its context. Naive CD8 cells were CD45RO-negative, positively selected for CCR7, excluding terminally differentiated effector memory CD45RA+ cells. The donors were all Caucasian adults (living in Nashville, Tennessee). Only in-frame clones appear in the TCRdb table, and some are missing; sequencing was by immunoSEQ multiplex PCR. The sample holds about 600,000 clones; about 98% are singletons and the top ten take 0.3% to 0.35%. The data derive from a study of shared clonotypes between healthy human individuals. The sequence came from a man between 25 and 39 years old in good health. The source material was naive CD8+ T cells sorted from blood.

The CDR3, as DNA: TGTGCCAGCAGGTCGGGACTCATGGGAGAGACCCAGTACTTC. Translated, it gives CASRSGLMGETQYF. This chain links TRBV6-5 with TRBJ2-5; the D gene is possibly TRBD2 (6 bases). The ends were cut back, 6 bases at V and 4 bases at J, with 15 bases in the middle. The germline CDR1 and CDR2 sequences are MNHEY and SVGAGI. The length of the CDR3 is 14 residues.